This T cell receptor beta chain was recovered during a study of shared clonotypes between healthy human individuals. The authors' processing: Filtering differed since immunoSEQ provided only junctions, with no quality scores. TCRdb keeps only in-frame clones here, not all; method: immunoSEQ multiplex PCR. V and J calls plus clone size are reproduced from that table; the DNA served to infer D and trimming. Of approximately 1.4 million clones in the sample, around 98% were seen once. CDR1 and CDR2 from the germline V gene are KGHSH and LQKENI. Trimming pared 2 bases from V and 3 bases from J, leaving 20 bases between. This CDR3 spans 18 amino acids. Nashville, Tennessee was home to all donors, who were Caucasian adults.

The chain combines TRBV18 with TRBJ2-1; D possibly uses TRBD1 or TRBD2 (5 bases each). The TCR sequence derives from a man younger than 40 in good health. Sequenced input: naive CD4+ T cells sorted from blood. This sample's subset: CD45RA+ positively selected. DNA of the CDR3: TGTGCCAGCTCACCAACGGGGCGACAGCCTGTCGACTACAATGAGCAGTTCTTC. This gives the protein CASSPTGRQPVDYNEQFF. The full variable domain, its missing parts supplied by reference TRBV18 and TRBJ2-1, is NAGVMQNPRHLVRRRGQEARLRCSPMKGHSHVYWYRQLPEEGLKFMVYLQKENIIDESGMPKERFSAEFPKEGPSILRIQQVVRGDSAAYFCASSPTGRQPVDYNEQFFGPGTRLTVL.